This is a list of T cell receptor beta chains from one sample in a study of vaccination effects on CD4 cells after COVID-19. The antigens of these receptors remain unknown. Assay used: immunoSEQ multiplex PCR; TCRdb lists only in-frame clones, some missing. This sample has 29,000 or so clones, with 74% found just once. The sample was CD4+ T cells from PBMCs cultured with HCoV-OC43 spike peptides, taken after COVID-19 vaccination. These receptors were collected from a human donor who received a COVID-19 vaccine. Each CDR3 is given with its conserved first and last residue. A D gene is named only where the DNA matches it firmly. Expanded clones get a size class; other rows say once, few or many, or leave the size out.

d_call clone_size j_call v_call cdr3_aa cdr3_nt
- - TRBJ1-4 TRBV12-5 CASAWGSGNEKLFF TGTGCTAGTGCCTGGGGATCGGGTAATGAAAAACTGTTTTTT
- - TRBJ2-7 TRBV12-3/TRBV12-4 CASSPPNYEQYF TGTGCCAGCAGTCCACCGAACTACGAGCAGTACTTC
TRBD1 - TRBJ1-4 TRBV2 CASRVQGALEKLFF TGTGCCAGCAGGGTTCAGGGGGCGCTTGAAAAACTGTTTTTT
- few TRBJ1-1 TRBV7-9 CASSYNTRGFGAFF TGTGCCAGCAGCTATAACACCAGGGGTTTCGGAGCTTTCTTT
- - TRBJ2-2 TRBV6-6 CASGGAPTWELFF TGTGCCAGTGGGGGGGCCCCTACCTGGGAGCTGTTTTTT
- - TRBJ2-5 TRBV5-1 CASSLGGQGVQETQYF TGCGCCAGCAGTCTAGGAGGACAAGGGGTCCAAGAGACCCAGTACTTC
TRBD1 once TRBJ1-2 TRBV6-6 CASTTGGYGYTF TGTGCCAGCACTACAGGGGGTTATGGCTACACCTTC
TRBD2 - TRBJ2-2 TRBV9 CASSAAGLAGTGELFF TGTGCCAGCAGCGCAGCCGGGCTAGCGGGTACCGGGGAGCTGTTTTTT
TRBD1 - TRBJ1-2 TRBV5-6 CASRRQGRGDYGYTF TGTGCCAGCAGGCGACAGGGGCGGGGGGACTATGGCTACACCTTC
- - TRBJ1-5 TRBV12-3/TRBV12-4 CASNFGGQPQHF TGTGCCAGCAATTTTGGGGGACAGCCCCAGCATTTT